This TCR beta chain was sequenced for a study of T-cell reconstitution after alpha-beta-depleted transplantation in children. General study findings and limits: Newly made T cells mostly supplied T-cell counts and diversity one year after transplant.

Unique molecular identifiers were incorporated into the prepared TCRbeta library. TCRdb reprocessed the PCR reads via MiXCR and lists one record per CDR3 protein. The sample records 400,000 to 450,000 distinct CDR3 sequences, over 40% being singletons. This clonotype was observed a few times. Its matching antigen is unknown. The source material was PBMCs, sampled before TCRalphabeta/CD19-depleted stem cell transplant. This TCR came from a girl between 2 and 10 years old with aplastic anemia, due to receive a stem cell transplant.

CDR3 nucleotides: TGTGCCAGCAGCCCGGGGGGGGTAGCGGGAGGACATGAGCAGTTCTTC. Its translation: CASSPGGVAGGHEQFF. The rearrangement uses TRBV7-3 and TRBJ2-1; 10 positions agree with TRBD2. Germline trimming cut 5 bases from V and 8 bases from J; bases unmatched to any gene: 12. Germline V gene sequence: CDR1 SGHTA, CDR2 FQGTGA. The CDR3 has 16 residues.